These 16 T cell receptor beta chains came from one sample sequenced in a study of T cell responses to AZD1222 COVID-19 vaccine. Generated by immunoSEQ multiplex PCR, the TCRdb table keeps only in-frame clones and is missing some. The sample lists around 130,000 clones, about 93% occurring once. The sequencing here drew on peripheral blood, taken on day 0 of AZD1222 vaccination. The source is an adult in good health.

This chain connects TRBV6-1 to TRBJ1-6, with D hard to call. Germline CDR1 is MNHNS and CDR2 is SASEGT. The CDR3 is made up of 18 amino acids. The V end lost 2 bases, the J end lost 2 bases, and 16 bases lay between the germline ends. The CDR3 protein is CASSELLVPGTYNSPLHF. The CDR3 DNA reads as TGTGCCAGCAGTGAACTCCTCGTCCCGGGGACCTATAATTCACCCCTCCACTTT.

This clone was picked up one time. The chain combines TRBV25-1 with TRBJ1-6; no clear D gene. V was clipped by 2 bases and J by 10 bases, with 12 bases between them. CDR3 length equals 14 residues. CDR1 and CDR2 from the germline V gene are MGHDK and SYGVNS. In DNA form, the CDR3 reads TGTGCCAGCAGTGAAGAGGGAGGACGCTCACCCCTCCACTTT. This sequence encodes CASSEEGGRSPLHF.

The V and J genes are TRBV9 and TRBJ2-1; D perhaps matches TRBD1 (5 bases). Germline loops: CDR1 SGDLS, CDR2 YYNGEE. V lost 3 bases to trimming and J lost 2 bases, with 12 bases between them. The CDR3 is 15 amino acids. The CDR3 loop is CASSATGEAYNEQFF. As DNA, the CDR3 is TGTGCCAGCAGCGCAACAGGCGAAGCCTACAATGAGCAGTTCTTC.

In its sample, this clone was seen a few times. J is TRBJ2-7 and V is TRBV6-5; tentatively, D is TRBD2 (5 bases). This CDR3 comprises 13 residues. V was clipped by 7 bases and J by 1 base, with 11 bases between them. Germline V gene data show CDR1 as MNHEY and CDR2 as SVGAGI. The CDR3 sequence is CASTRVGSYEQYF. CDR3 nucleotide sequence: TGTGCCAGCACGCGGGTAGGGTCCTACGAGCAGTACTTC.

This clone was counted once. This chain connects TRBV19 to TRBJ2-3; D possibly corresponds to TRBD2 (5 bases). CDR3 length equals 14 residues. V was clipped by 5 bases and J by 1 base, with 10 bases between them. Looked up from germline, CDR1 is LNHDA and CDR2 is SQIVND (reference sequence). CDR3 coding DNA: TGTGCCAGTAGTTGGAACGGGGGCACAGATACGCAGTATTTT. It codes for CASSWNGGTDTQYF.

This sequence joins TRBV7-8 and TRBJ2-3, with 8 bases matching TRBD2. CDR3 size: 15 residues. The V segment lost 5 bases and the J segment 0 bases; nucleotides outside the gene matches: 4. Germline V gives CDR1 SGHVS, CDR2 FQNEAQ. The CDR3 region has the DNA TGTGCCAGCAGCATGGGCGGGGGGAGCACAGATACGCAGTATTTT. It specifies CASSMGGGSTDTQYF.

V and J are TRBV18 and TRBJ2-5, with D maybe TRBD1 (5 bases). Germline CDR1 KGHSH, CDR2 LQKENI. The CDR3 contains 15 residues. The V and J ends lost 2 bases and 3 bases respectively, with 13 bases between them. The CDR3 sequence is CASSPFSETEETQYF. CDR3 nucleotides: TGTGCCAGCTCACCATTCTCTGAGACAGAAGAGACCCAGTACTTC.

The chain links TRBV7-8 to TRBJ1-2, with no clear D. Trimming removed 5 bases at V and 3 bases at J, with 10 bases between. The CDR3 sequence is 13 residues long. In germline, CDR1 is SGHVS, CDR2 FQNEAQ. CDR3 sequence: CASSVRWHYGYTF. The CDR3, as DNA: TGTGCCAGCAGCGTACGGTGGCACTATGGCTACACCTTC.

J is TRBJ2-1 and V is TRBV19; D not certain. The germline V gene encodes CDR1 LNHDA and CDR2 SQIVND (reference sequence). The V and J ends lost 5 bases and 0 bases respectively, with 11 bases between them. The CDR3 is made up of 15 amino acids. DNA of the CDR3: TGTGCCAGTAGTGTAAATTGGATCTCCTACAATGAGCAGTTCTTC. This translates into CASSVNWISYNEQFF.

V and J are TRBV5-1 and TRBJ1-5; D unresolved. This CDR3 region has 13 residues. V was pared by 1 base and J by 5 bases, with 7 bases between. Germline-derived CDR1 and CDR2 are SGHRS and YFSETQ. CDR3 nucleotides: TGCGCCAGCAGCTTGAGTAGGGATCAGCCCCAGCATTTT. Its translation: CASSLSRDQPQHF.

The CDR3 region has the DNA TGTGCCAGCAGTTACTCTGGGGGGCGAGGCAATCAGCCCCAGCATTTT. Its protein product is CASSYSGGRGNQPQHF. V is TRBV6-7 and J is TRBJ1-5, with TRBD1 as a possible D gene (6 bases). TRBV6-7 is an open reading frame, and its role is uncertain. There are 16 residues in the CDR3. The V end was cut by 0 bases, the J end by 2 bases, with 11 bases between.

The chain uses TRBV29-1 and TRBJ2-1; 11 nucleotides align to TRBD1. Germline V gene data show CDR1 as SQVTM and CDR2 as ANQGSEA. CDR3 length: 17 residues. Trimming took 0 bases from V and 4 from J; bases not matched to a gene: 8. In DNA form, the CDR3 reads TGCAGCGTTGAAGACAGATACGGGACAGGGGGGTACAATGAGCAGTTCTTC. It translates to CSVEDRYGTGGYNEQFF.

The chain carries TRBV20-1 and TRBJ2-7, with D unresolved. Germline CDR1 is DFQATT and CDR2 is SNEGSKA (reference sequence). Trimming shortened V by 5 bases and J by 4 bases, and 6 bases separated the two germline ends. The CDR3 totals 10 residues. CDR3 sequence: CSASRYEQYF. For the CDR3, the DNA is TGCAGTGCTTCCCGATACGAGCAGTACTTC.

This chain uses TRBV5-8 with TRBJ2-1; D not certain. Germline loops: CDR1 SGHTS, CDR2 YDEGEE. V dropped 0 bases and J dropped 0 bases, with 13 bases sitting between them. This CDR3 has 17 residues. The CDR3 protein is CASSLVFGGSSYNEQFF. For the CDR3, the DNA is TGTGCCAGCAGCTTGGTTTTCGGTGGAAGCTCCTACAATGAGCAGTTCTTC. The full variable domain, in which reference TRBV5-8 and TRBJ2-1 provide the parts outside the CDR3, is EAGVTQSPTHLIKTRGQQATLRCSPISGHTSVYWYQQALGLGLQFLLWYDEGEERNRGNFPPRFSGRQFPNYSSELNVNALELEDSALYLCASSLVFGGSSYNEQFFGPGTRLTVL.

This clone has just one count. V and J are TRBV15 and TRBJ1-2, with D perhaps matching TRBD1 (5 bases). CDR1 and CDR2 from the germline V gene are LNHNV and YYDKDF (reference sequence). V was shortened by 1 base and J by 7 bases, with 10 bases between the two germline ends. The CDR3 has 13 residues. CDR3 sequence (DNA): TGTGCCACCAGCAGAGGCAGGGAGGGTGGCTACACCTTC. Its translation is CATSRGREGGYTF.

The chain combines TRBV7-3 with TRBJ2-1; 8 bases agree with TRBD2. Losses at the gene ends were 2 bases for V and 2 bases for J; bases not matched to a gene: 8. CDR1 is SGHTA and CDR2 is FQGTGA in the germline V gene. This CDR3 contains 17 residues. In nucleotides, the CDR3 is TGTGCCAGCAGCTTACATAGTAGCGGGGTTGCCTACAATGAGCAGTTCTTC. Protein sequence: CASSLHSSGVAYNEQFF.